The next 21 T cell receptor beta chains were all read from a single sample in a study of blood T cells in healthy people across ages. A second PCR, run for about 7 to 11 cycles, used a sample-barcoded 5' primer plus a J-beta primer mix. TCRdb ran MiXCR on the 5' RACE reads and lists one entry per CDR3 protein. The table lists hundreds of thousands of distinct CDR3 sequences, 24% of them singletons. This same sample was also part of a study on T cells of mothers and their children.

The sample comprised blood. These receptors originate from a boy younger than 18 in good health.

About this clonotype itself: One end of the junction is discordant with germline, which a read error may explain. V gene TRBV7-9 combines with J gene TRBJ2-7; D not resolved. Germline V gene lookup returns CDR1 SEHNR and CDR2 FQNEAQ (reference sequence). The CDR3 consists of 16 residues. The CDR3 DNA sequence: TGTGCCAGGAGCTTAGTGGAATCCCAAGGTTCCTACGAGCAGTACTTC. It specifies CARSLVESQGSYEQYF. Supplemented by reference TRBV7-9 and TRBJ2-7, the full variable domain reads DTGVSQNPRHKITKRGQNVTFRCDPISEHNRLYWYRQTLGQGPEFLTYFQNEAQLEKSRLLSDRFSAERPKGSFSTLEIQRTEQGDSAMYLCARSLVESQGSYEQYFGPGTRLTVT.

In its sample, this clonotype was seen many times. V gene TRBV7-2 combines with J gene TRBJ2-3, with D perhaps TRBD1 (5 bases). The CDR3 sequence is 13 residues long. The germline gives CDR1 SGHTA, CDR2 FQGNSA. Trimming cost V 2 bases and J 6 bases, with 9 bases left between them. CDR3: CASSLSPGDTQYF. CDR3 sequence (DNA): TGTGCCAGCAGCTTATCTCCAGGGGATACGCAGTATTTT.

This clonotype has more than one count but fewer than ten. The chain recombines TRBV12-3 or TRBV12-4 with TRBJ1-2; D is perhaps TRBD1 (5 bases). The CDR3 sequence is 17 residues long. Trimming stripped 2 bases from V and 2 bases from J, with 18 bases between. The CDR3 spells CASSLRGWGVENYGYTF. For the CDR3, the DNA is TGTGCCAGCAGTTTAAGGGGCTGGGGGGTTGAGAACTATGGCTACACCTTC.

This chain uses TRBV20-1 with TRBJ2-5, with 8 bases fitting TRBD1. Germline loops: CDR1 DFQATT, CDR2 SNEGSKA (reference sequence). This CDR3 is 14 amino acids long. The V and J ends lost 3 bases and 4 bases, in that order; junction bases with no gene match: 7. The CDR3: CSASPGQGRETQYF. The CDR3 DNA follows: TGCAGTGCTAGCCCAGGACAGGGAAGAGAGACCCAGTACTTC.

Only a few counts were recorded for this clonotype. The genes are TRBV20-1 and TRBJ2-1, with unresolved D. The CDR3 is 13 amino acids. Germline CDR1 DFQATT, CDR2 SNEGSKA (reference sequence). Trimming removed 2 bases from V and 4 bases from J, with 9 bases in between. CDR3 region: CSARRILYNEQFF. The CDR3 nucleotides are TGCAGTGCTAGAAGGATCCTTTACAATGAGCAGTTCTTC.

The rearrangement joins TRBV4-1 to TRBJ2-7, with D perhaps given as TRBD1 or TRBD2 (5 bases each). Deletions cut 5 bases from V and 2 bases from J, with 13 bases between. The CDR3 has 14 residues. From germline, CDR1 is MGHRA and CDR2 YSYEKL. The CDR3 bases are TGCGCCAGCAGCTACCCGGGACGGGCCTACGAGCAGTACTTC. Encoded protein: CASSYPGRAYEQYF.

CDR3 amino acids: CASSFYRGSNQPQHF. The CDR3 DNA is TGTGCCAGCAGTTTCTACAGGGGGAGCAATCAGCCCCAGCATTTT. The gene calls are TRBV12-3 or TRBV12-4 and TRBJ1-5; 8 bases fit TRBD1. The junction had 2 bases not matched to a gene; V was cut back by 3 bases and J by 1 base. The CDR3 has 15 residues.

This clonotype was recorded a few times. The chain carries TRBV5-6 and TRBJ2-1; 9 bases fit TRBD2. Trimming at V came to 4 bases and at J to 5 bases, leaving 4 bases not matched to a gene. Per the germline V gene, CDR1 is SGHDT and CDR2 is YYEEEE. This CDR3 spans 14 amino acids. CDR3: CASSQGLANNEQFF. DNA for the CDR3: TGTGCCAGCAGCCAAGGACTAGCGAACAATGAGCAGTTCTTC.

The sample holds a few counts of this clonotype. The rearrangement uses TRBV13 and TRBJ2-1; TRBD2 aligns across 13 bases. Germline CDR1 is PRHDT and CDR2 is FYEKMQ (reference sequence). With 5 bases clipped from V and 5 bases from J, the junction kept 3 bases outside the gene matches. The CDR3 contains 15 residues. CDR3 protein: CASSMGLAGHNEQFF. In nucleotides, the CDR3 is TGTGCCAGCAGCATGGGACTAGCGGGGCACAATGAGCAGTTCTTC.

This clonotype was counted only a few times. The chain joins TRBV7-2 to TRBJ2-2; D unresolved. The CDR3 has 15 amino acids. Germline CDR1 SGHTA, CDR2 FQGNSA. V was trimmed by 2 bases and J by 1 base, leaving 8 bases between them. CDR3 amino acids: CASSLSPLNTGELFF. DNA for the CDR3: TGTGCCAGCAGCTTATCCCCTTTGAACACCGGGGAGCTGTTTTTT.

The chain combines TRBV28 with TRBJ2-5; 10 positions agree with TRBD2. With V trimmed by 1 base and J by 6 bases, 11 bases remained unmatched. CDR1 and CDR2 (germline): MDHEN, SYDVKM. The CDR3 spans 17 residues. CDR3 coding DNA: TGTGCCAGCAGTTTATCGAACATAGCGGGAGGTTTCCAGACCCAGTACTTC. Translation: CASSLSNIAGGFQTQYF.

The V and J genes are TRBV12-3 or TRBV12-4 and TRBJ1-5; D remains unclear. The V and J ends lost 2 bases and 0 bases respectively, with 8 bases between them. This CDR3 spans 15 amino acids. The CDR3 loop reads CASSLRRISNQPQHF. The CDR3 DNA reads TGTGCCAGCAGTTTACGACGGATTAGCAATCAGCCCCAGCATTTT.

This chain joins TRBV9 and TRBJ1-1; the match to TRBD1 covers 7 bases. Germline V CDR1 and CDR2: SGDLS, YYNGEE. The length of the CDR3 is 14 residues. Trimming removed 0 bases from V and 5 bases from J; junction bases left unmatched: 4. The CDR3 nucleotides read TGTGCCAGCAGCGTAGACAGGGGAAGTACTGAAGCTTTCTTT. Its protein is CASSVDRGSTEAFF.

The gene calls are TRBV6-6 and TRBJ2-3; D may correspond to TRBD1 or TRBD2 (5 bases each). Germline V CDR1 and CDR2: MNHNY, SVGAGI (reference sequence). V gave up 5 bases and J gave up 1 base, with 16 bases separating them. The CDR3 is made up of 16 amino acids. The CDR3 here is CASSQTGLSGTDTQYF. The CDR3 nucleotides read TGTGCCAGCAGTCAAACGGGGCTTAGCGGCACAGATACGCAGTATTTT.

A few counts support this clonotype. The genes are TRBV20-1 and TRBJ1-5; D is uncertain. From germline, CDR1 is DFQATT and CDR2 SNEGSKA (reference sequence). CDR3 length: 14 amino acids. V was cut by 6 bases and J by 4 bases, with 16 bases left in between. CDR3 nucleotide sequence: TGCAGTGCGAAAGCTGTAGGAGCAAATCAGCCCCAGCATTTT. This sequence encodes CSAKAVGANQPQHF.

Notes on this clonotype: This likely comes from a read error, as the CDR3 has no conserved phenylalanine or tryptophan at its end. The rearrangement links TRBV7-2 to TRBJ1-6; TRBD1 aligns across 9 bases. Germline CDR1 and CDR2: SGHTA and FQGNSA. V was pared by 5 bases and J by 4 bases, with 6 bases of the junction left unmatched. This CDR3 has 16 residues. The CDR3 nucleotides are TGTGCCAGCAGCCCACAGGGGGCGGGATATAATTCACCCCTCCACCTT. Protein product: CASSPQGAGYNSPLHL.

This clonotype was recorded a few times. The rearrangement joins TRBV29-1 to TRBJ1-1; D gene uncertain. V lost 5 bases and J lost 1, with 11 bases in between. The V gene's germline CDR1 is SQVTM and CDR2 ANQGSEA. CDR3 length equals 13 residues. CDR3 sequence reads: CSVCKGANTEAFF. The CDR3 DNA reads TGCAGCGTTTGTAAGGGAGCGAACACTGAAGCTTTCTTT.

This clonotype has more than one count but fewer than ten. The chain couples TRBV7-9 to TRBJ1-3, with D maybe TRBD1 (5 bases). The CDR3 extends over 16 amino acids. Per the germline V gene, CDR1 is SEHNR and CDR2 is FQNEAQ (reference sequence). V was clipped by 4 bases and J by 8 bases, with 21 bases between them. The CDR3 spells CASSSIVGGTVHTIYF. The DNA for the CDR3 is TGTGCCAGCAGCTCCATCGTCGGGGGTACGGTGCACACCATATATTTT.

There are a few counts of this clonotype. This chain joins TRBV29-1 and TRBJ1-2; no firm D call. Germline values: CDR1 SQVTM, CDR2 ANQGSEA. Trimming cost V 6 bases and J 2 bases, with 10 bases left between them. The CDR3 consists of 12 residues. CDR3 amino acids: CSVEEENYGYTF. CDR3 nucleotide sequence: TGCAGCGTGGAGGAGGAGAACTATGGCTACACCTTC.

This clonotype occurred many times. The CDR3, as DNA: TGTGCCTGGAGTGTCGGGAGCTCTGGAAACACCATATATTTT. It specifies CAWSVGSSGNTIYF. J is TRBJ1-3 and V is TRBV30, with no clear D. This CDR3 has 14 residues. V shed 0 bases and J shed 0 bases, with 6 bases lying between them. CDR1 GTSNPN and CDR2 SVGIG come from the germline V gene (reference sequence).

This clonotype was seen a handful of times. This chain uses TRBV6-2 or TRBV6-3 with TRBJ2-3; TRBD1 might be the D (6 bases). V shed 6 bases and J shed 2 bases, with 18 bases lying between them. The germline V gene encodes CDR1 MNHEY and CDR2 SVGEGT. The CDR3 is 16 residues long. The CDR3 sequence is CASRDSTDSLTDTQYF. As DNA, the CDR3 is TGTGCCAGCAGGGATTCCACGGACAGCCTCACAGATACGCAGTATTTT.